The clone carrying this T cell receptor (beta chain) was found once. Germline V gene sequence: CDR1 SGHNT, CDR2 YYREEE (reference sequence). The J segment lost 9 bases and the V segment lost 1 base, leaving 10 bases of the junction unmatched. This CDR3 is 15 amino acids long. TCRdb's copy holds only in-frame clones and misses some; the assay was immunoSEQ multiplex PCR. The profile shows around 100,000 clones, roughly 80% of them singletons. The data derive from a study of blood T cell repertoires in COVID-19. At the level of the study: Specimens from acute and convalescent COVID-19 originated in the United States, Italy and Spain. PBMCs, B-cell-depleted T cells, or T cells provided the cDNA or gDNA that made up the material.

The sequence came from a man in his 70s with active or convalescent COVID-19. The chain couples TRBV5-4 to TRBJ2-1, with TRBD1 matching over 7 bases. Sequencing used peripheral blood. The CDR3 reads CASSLNRGKKGEQFF. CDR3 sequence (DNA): TGTGCCAGCAGCTTGAACAGGGGAAAGAAAGGTGAGCAGTTCTTC.